The 30 T cell receptor beta chains reported below all come from one sample, sequenced in a study of T cells in Graves' hyperthyroidism and ophthalmopathy. Amplified TCR beta CDR3 regions came from RNA transcripts. The primer set for the first-round RT-PCR of the TCR CDR3 was HTBI. TCRdb processed the multiplex PCR reads anew with MiXCR; each CDR3 protein has one entry. The table lists approximately 520,000 distinct CDR3 sequences, about 20% of them singletons. What was sequenced was blood. The receptors shown here come from a man aged 18-30 years with Graves' hyperthyroidism.

This clonotype was detected only a few times. The CDR3 region has the DNA TGTGCCAGCGCTCCGAAGGACCCAAGGGGGCAGCCCCAGCATTTT. It is translated as CASAPKDPRGQPQHF. The genes are TRBV2 and TRBJ1-5; D might be TRBD1 (6 bases). The CDR3 has 15 amino acids. Germline CDR1 SNHLY, CDR2 FYNNEI. V lost 8 bases and J lost 7, with 21 bases in between. Full variable domain (missing parts from reference TRBV2 and TRBJ1-5): EPEVTQTPSHQVTQMGQEVILRCVPISNHLYFYWYRQILGQKVEFLVSFYNNEISEKSEIFDDQFSVERPDGSNFTLKIRSTKLEDSAMYFCASAPKDPRGQPQHFGDGTRLSIL.

V usage is TRBV25-1 and J usage is TRBJ2-6; D is unclear. Germline V gives CDR1 MGHDK, CDR2 SYGVNS. Trimming took off 7 bases at V and 2 bases at J, with 3 bases between the two ends. CDR3 length: 12 amino acids. CDR3 region: CASTTGANVLTF. The CDR3 bases are TGTGCCAGCACCACTGGGGCCAACGTCCTGACTTTC.

The J gene is TRBJ1-6, the V gene TRBV6-1; no definite D call. This CDR3 spans 14 amino acids. Germline CDR1 and CDR2: MNHNS and SASEGT. V gave up 8 bases and J gave up 7 bases, with 15 bases separating them. The CDR3 loop reads CASSLNAPNSPLHF. As DNA, the CDR3 is TGTGCCAGCTCCCTAAACGCCCCAAATTCACCCCTCCACTTT.

The table lists this clonotype with many counts. This chain connects TRBV4-2 to TRBJ1-1, with 9 positions matching TRBD1. The CDR3 covers 14 residues. Looked up from germline, CDR1 is LGHNA and CDR2 is YNFKEQ. Trimming at V came to 4 bases and at J to 5 bases, leaving 5 bases not matched to a gene. As DNA, the CDR3 is TGTGCCAGCAGCCCCTTGGACAGGGGAACTGAAGCTTTCTTT. Translating gives CASSPLDRGTEAFF.

This clonotype was recorded at least ten times. The V call is TRBV6-1, the J call TRBJ1-1; D gene uncertain. The CDR3 has 15 amino acids. V was shortened by 3 bases and J by 3 bases, with 14 bases between the two germline ends. CDR1 is MNHNS and CDR2 is SASEGT in the germline V gene. This CDR3 reads CASSDKGASYTEAFF. Written as DNA, the CDR3 is TGTGCCAGCAGTGATAAGGGCGCGAGCTACACTGAAGCTTTCTTT.

This clonotype came up many times. The chain recombines TRBV7-9 with TRBJ1-5; D uncertain. This CDR3 is built from 13 residues. V was clipped by 4 bases and J by 3 bases, with 7 bases between them. Germline values: CDR1 SEHNR, CDR2 FQNEAQ (reference sequence). The CDR3, as DNA: TGTGCCAGCAGCTACGACAACAATCAGCCCCAGCATTTT. Its protein product is CASSYDNNQPQHF.

The sample holds a few counts of this clonotype. The gene calls are TRBV28 and TRBJ1-6; D remains unclear. The CDR3 contains 15 residues. V dropped 7 bases and J dropped 2 bases, with 12 bases sitting between them. Looked up from germline, CDR1 is MDHEN and CDR2 is SYDVKM. Here the CDR3 DNA reads TGTGCCAGCACGGAGGTGGGGACCTATAATTCACCCCTCCACTTT. This gives the protein CASTEVGTYNSPLHF.

V gene TRBV10-3 combines with J gene TRBJ1-1; D is possibly TRBD1 (6 bases). V lost 4 bases and J lost 1, with 7 bases in between. Germline CDR1 reads ENHRY; CDR2 reads SYGVKD. This CDR3 contains 13 residues. The CDR3 reads CAISGRGNTEAFF. The CDR3 DNA is TGTGCCATCAGTGGCAGGGGGAACACTGAAGCTTTCTTT.

This chain uses TRBV12-3 or TRBV12-4 with TRBJ2-5; D might be TRBD2 (7 bases). There are 14 residues in the CDR3. Trimming took off 7 bases at V and 5 bases at J, with 17 bases between the two ends. In nucleotides, the CDR3 is TGTGCCAGCACCTGGGGAGGGGGGCAGGAGACCCAGTACTTC. Translated: CASTWGGGQETQYF.

This clonotype was picked up a small number of times. The rearrangement uses TRBV5-1 and TRBJ2-2, with D perhaps given as TRBD1 or TRBD2 (5 bases each). Germline loops: CDR1 SGHRS, CDR2 YFSETQ. V lost 0 bases and J lost 3, with 9 bases in between. This CDR3 has 15 amino acids. CDR3 in amino acids: CASSLVGPHTGELFF. DNA for the CDR3: TGCGCCAGCAGCTTGGTGGGACCCCACACCGGGGAGCTGTTTTTT.

This clonotype occurred many times. The chain has TRBV14 and TRBJ1-2; TRBD1 agrees at 9 bases. J was trimmed by 6 bases and V by 1 base; bases with no gene match: 6. From germline, CDR1 is SGHDN and CDR2 FVKESK. There are 15 residues in the CDR3. The CDR3 region is CASSQAWDRADGYTF. CDR3 in DNA: TGTGCCAGCAGCCAAGCCTGGGACAGGGCAGATGGCTACACCTTC.

This chain links TRBV20-1 with TRBJ1-1; 8 bases are shared with TRBD1. The V and J ends lost 5 bases and 5 bases, in that order; junction bases with no gene match: 13. This CDR3 is built from 15 residues. In germline, CDR1 is DFQATT, CDR2 SNEGSKA (reference sequence). CDR3 nucleotide sequence: TGCAGTGCTTCCTCAACAGGGGGTCTTGGGACTGAAGCTTTCTTT. Its protein is CSASSTGGLGTEAFF.

The chain uses TRBV30 and TRBJ1-1; D is undetermined. The CDR3 length is 12 residues. V was shortened by 0 bases and J by 11 bases, with 13 bases between the two germline ends. Germline V CDR1 and CDR2: GTSNPN, SVGIG (reference sequence). CDR3 amino acids: CAWSVQGRSAFF. Here the CDR3 DNA reads TGTGCCTGGAGTGTACAAGGCAGGTCGGCTTTCTTT.

This clonotype was seen at least ten times. The J gene is TRBJ2-7, the V gene TRBV12-3 or TRBV12-4; D not certain. Trimming removed 1 base from V and 5 bases from J, with 6 bases in between. The CDR3 runs 12 residues. CDR3 protein: CASSLGLNEQYF. The CDR3 bases are TGTGCCAGCAGTTTAGGGCTAAACGAGCAGTACTTC.

This clonotype was seen ten or more times. The genes are TRBV27 and TRBJ1-1; D is unclear. Germline loops: CDR1 MNHEY, CDR2 SMNVEV (reference sequence). The CDR3 has 15 residues. V was cut by 8 bases and J by 5 bases, with 21 bases left in between. The CDR3 sequence: CASSTLRGVRTEAFF. Here the CDR3 DNA reads TGTGCCAGCTCCACCTTAAGAGGAGTAAGGACTGAAGCTTTCTTT.

This clonotype was observed many times. The chain is built from TRBV6-5 and TRBJ1-1, with D tentatively TRBD1 (5 bases). Germline CDR1 MNHEY, CDR2 SVGAGI. CDR3 length: 15 residues. Trimming removed 2 bases at V and 1 base at J, with 11 bases between. The CDR3: CASSYGTGANTEAFF. The CDR3 nucleotides are TGTGCCAGCAGTTACGGTACAGGCGCGAACACTGAAGCTTTCTTT.

The chain recombines TRBV12-3 or TRBV12-4 with TRBJ1-1; the D is unclear. The CDR3 spans 14 residues. The ends were cut back, 2 bases at V and 7 bases at J, with 14 bases in the middle. CDR3 residues: CASSLMRQIVEAFF. The CDR3 DNA follows: TGTGCCAGCAGTTTAATGCGGCAGATAGTTGAAGCTTTCTTT.

This clonotype came up many times. This chain connects TRBV6-2 or TRBV6-3 to TRBJ1-5; 7 positions agree with TRBD1. Losses at the gene ends were 5 bases for V and 4 bases for J; bases not matched to a gene: 5. Germline V lookup: CDR1 MNHEY, CDR2 SVGEGT. The CDR3 covers 14 residues. CDR3 coding DNA: TGTGCCAGCAGTACTGGGACAGCTAATCAGCCCCAGCATTTT. Protein: CASSTGTANQPQHF.

The gene calls are TRBV20-1 and TRBJ2-7; 10 positions agree with TRBD1. This CDR3 spans 13 amino acids. Unmatched junction bases numbered 6, after V lost 5 bases and J lost 5 bases. Germline V gives CDR1 DFQATT, CDR2 SNEGSKA (reference sequence). In DNA form, the CDR3 reads TGCAGTGCTGCCCGGGACAGGGGCGACGAGCAGTACTTC. Its translation is CSAARDRGDEQYF.

This clonotype was seen ten or more times. No conserved phenylalanine or tryptophan is present at the end of the CDR3, so a read error is the likely explanation. The chain joins TRBV12-3 or TRBV12-4 to TRBJ2-7; 7 bases align to TRBD1. V lost 6 bases and J lost 3; bases outside the gene matches: 5. The CDR3 totals 13 residues. The CDR3 coding sequence is TGTGCCAGCAGGCCCGGGACAGACTACGAGCAGTACCTC. Encoded protein: CASRPGTDYEQYL.

This clonotype was counted at least ten times. The CDR3 DNA is TGTGCCACCAGCGTTACACAGGGCTACACTGAAGCTTTCTTT. It translates to CATSVTQGYTEAFF. V gene TRBV15 combines with J gene TRBJ1-1; a weak D match, TRBD1 (6 bases). This CDR3 region has 14 residues. Germline assignment: CDR1 LNHNV and CDR2 YYDKDF (reference sequence). V was cut by 5 bases and J by 3 bases, with 13 bases left in between.

With respect to this clonotype: Germline is not matched at one junction end, which may reflect a read error. The chain links TRBV27 to TRBJ1-1; D call uncertain. This CDR3 is 15 amino acids long. Germline V gene data show CDR1 as MNHEY and CDR2 as SMNVEV (reference sequence). The CDR3 region has the DNA TGTGCCAGCAGTACACGTCGGGCCTCGAACACTGTAGCTTTCTTT. Protein: CASSTRRASNTVAFF.

The chain carries TRBV9 and TRBJ1-2, with D possibly being TRBD1 (5 bases). V was trimmed by 0 bases and J by 4 bases, leaving 7 bases between them. CDR3 length equals 13 residues. The V gene's germline CDR1 is SGDLS and CDR2 YYNGEE. The CDR3 DNA follows: TGTGCCAGCAGCGTAGGAGACAGCTATGGCTACACCTTC. Translation gives CASSVGDSYGYTF.

This clonotype was picked up a small number of times. A much larger clonotype is one base distant, so this may be a read error. The chain joins TRBV25-1 to TRBJ1-2; D unclear. Trimming pared 3 bases from V and 0 bases from J, leaving 5 bases between. This CDR3 has 13 residues. CDR1 is MGHDK and CDR2 is SYGVNS in the germline V gene. The CDR3 nucleotides are TGTGCCAGCAGTGATTTCGCTAACTATGGCTACACCTTC. Amino acid sequence: CASSDFANYGYTF.

This clonotype was detected a few times. A much more abundant neighbour one base away suggests this may be a read error. This chain joins TRBV6-1 and TRBJ2-2; no definite D call. Germline CDR1 MNHNS, CDR2 SASEGT. The CDR3 spans 13 residues. The V gene lost 11 bases and the J gene lost 10 bases, with 20 bases spanning the gap. CDR3 in amino acids: CAGLSLRSLELFF. CDR3 coding DNA: TGTGCCGGCCTATCTCTTAGGAGTTTGGAGCTGTTTTTT.

This clonotype was counted ten times or more. The rearrangement links TRBV2 to TRBJ1-3, with a weak D call TRBD1 (5 bases). The CDR3 covers 15 residues. Germline V gives CDR1 SNHLY, CDR2 FYNNEI. V lost 7 bases and J 0 bases, leaving 13 bases between the germline ends. CDR3 sequence: CASNGRQGSGNTIYF. CDR3 in DNA: TGTGCCAGCAACGGAAGGCAGGGCTCTGGAAACACCATATATTTT.

This clonotype was picked up a small number of times. The chain combines TRBV6-1 with TRBJ1-2; D is possibly TRBD1 (6 bases). In germline, CDR1 is MNHNS, CDR2 SASEGT. This CDR3 is built from 14 residues. Trimming removed 1 base from V and 10 bases from J, with 16 bases in between. The CDR3 loop is CASSEVWTAKVYTF. CDR3 sequence (DNA): TGTGCCAGCAGTGAAGTTTGGACAGCTAAGGTCTACACCTTC.

This clonotype has at least ten counts. This chain connects TRBV6-1 to TRBJ2-7; the match to TRBD1 covers 10 bases. The CDR3 is 13 residues long. CDR1 MNHNS and CDR2 SASEGT come from the germline V gene. Germline trimming cut 7 bases from V and 7 bases from J; bases unmatched to any gene: 7. CDR3 nucleotides: TGTGCCAGCATCGGGACAGGGGTCTGGGAGCAGTACTTC. This sequence encodes CASIGTGVWEQYF.

This clonotype was detected many times. A far bigger clonotype differs at one base, so this is likely a read error. The V and J genes are TRBV6-5 and TRBJ1-2; D possibly corresponds to TRBD1 (6 bases). Germline CDR1 MNHEY, CDR2 SVGAGI. The CDR3 is 13 amino acids. V dropped 4 bases and J dropped 6 bases, with 12 bases sitting between them. CDR3 amino acids: CASSLRGNDGYTF. The CDR3 DNA reads TGTGCCAGCAGTTTAAGGGGGAACGATGGCTACACCTTC.

This clonotype appeared a few times. The V call is TRBV11-2, the J call TRBJ1-4; no clear D gene. Germline loops: CDR1 SGHAT, CDR2 FQNNGV. Trimming stripped 1 base from V and 7 bases from J, with 10 bases between. The CDR3 is 14 residues long. The CDR3 sequence: CASSLGAGVEKLFF. Written as DNA, the CDR3 is TGTGCCAGCAGCTTAGGGGCAGGCGTTGAAAAACTGTTTTTT.